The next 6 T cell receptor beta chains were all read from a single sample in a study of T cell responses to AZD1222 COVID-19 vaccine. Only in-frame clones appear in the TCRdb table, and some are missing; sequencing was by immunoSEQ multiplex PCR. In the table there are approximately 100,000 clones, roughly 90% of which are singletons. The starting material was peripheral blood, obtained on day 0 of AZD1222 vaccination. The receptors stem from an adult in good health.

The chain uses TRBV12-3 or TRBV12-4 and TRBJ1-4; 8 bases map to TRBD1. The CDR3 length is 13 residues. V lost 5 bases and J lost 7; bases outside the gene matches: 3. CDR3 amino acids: CASSQGAGEKLFF. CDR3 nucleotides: TGTGCCAGCAGTCAGGGGGCCGGTGAAAAACTGTTTTTT.

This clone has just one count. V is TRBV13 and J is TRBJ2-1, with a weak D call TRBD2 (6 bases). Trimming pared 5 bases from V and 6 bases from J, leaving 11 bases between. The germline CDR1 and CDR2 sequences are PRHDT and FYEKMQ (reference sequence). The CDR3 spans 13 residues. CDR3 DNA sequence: TGTGCCAGCAGCACCAGACTAGGCAATGAGCAGTTCTTC. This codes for CASSTRLGNEQFF.

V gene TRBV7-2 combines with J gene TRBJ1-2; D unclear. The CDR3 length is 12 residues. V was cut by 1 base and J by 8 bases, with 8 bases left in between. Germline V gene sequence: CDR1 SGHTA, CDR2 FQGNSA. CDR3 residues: CASSLEARGYTF. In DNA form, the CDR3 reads TGTGCCAGCAGCTTAGAAGCTCGGGGCTACACCTTC.

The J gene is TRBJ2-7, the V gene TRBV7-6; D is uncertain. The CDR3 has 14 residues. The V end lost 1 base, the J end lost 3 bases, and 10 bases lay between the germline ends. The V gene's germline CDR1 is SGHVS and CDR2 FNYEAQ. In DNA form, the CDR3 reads TGTGCCAGCAGCTTAGGCGCGAAAGACTACGAGCAGTACTTC. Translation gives CASSLGAKDYEQYF.

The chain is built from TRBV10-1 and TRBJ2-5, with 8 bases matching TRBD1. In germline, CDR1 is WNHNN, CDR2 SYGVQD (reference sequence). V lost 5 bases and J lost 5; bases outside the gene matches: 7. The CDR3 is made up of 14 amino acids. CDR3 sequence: CASSNPDRVETQYF. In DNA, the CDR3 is TGCGCCAGCAGTAATCCGGACAGGGTTGAGACCCAGTACTTC.

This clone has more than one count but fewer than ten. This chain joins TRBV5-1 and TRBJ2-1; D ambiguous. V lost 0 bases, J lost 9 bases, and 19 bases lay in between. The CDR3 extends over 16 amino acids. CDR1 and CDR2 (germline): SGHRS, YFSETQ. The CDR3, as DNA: TGCGCCAGCAGCTTGGTCTCGGTGGGATCAGGTGGTGAGCAGTTCTTC. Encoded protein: CASSLVSVGSGGEQFF.